This is a list of T cell receptor beta chains from one sample in a study of human T cells and chemical hapten exposure. MiXCR was run by TCRdb on the RACE reads, yielding one entry per CDR3 protein. The sample consists of about 40,000 distinct CDR3 sequences, less than 3.5% of them appearing once. Sequenced here: whole blood, sampled in connection with sensitization to the hapten diphenylcyclopropenone (DPC). These receptor sequences come from a man aged 35-49 years with alopecia areata. Some clones in this sample may be carry-over from other donors' samples. The CDR3 runs from the conserved cysteine through the conserved F or W. D genes are given only for firm matches. For some rows the clone size is stated as once, few or many, or as a class when expanded; others skip it.

many,TRBV12-3/TRBV12-4,TRBJ2-1,-,TGTGCCAGCAGTCCCGACTCCGGCTCCTACAATGAGCAGTTCTTC,CASSPDSGSYNEQFF
few,TRBV12-3/TRBV12-4,TRBJ1-4,-,TGTGCCAGCAGGGGGACTGGGGTTGAGAAACTGTTTTTT,CASRGTGVEKLFF
many,TRBV7-6,TRBJ1-3,-,TGTGCCAGCAGCTTAAGAGCTTCCTCCTCTGGAAACACCATATATTTT,CASSLRASSSGNTIYF
many,TRBV4-2,TRBJ2-6,-,TGTGCCAGCAGCCCAGACGGTCCGGGACAAGGCAACGTCCTGACTTTC,CASSPDGPGQGNVLTF
many,TRBV28,TRBJ1-1,TRBD1,TGTGCCAGCAGTCCAAGGCAGGGGGTCATGAACACTGAAGCTTTCTTT,CASSPRQGVMNTEAFF
many,TRBV5-6,TRBJ2-5,-,TGTGCCAGCAGCCCCTCGTACCAAGAGACCCAGTACTTC,CASSPSYQETQYF
many,TRBV6-6,TRBJ1-2,TRBD1,TGTGCCAGCAGTCCTGTCCGGGACAGGGGGCTTTATGGCTACACCTTC,CASSPVRDRGLYGYTF
-,TRBV27,TRBJ1-4,-,TGTGCCAGCAGTTTTGGCAGGGCCAACGTAAAACTGTTTTTT,CASSFGRANVKLFF
many,TRBV12-3/TRBV12-4,TRBJ2-7,-,TGTGCCAGCAGTCCCAACAGGGCCTCCTACGAGCAGTACTTC,CASSPNRASYEQYF
many,TRBV18,TRBJ1-5,-,TGTGCCAGCTCACCAGGGTTCAATCAGCCCCAGCATTTT,CASSPGFNQPQHF
many,TRBV5-1,TRBJ1-1,-,TGCGCCAGCAGCTTTTTTTTTCGGGGAGCCACTGAAGCTTTCTTT,CASSFFFRGATEAFF
many,TRBV11-2,TRBJ2-1,TRBD2,TGTGCCAGCAGCCCCCAGGGAAGAGGACTAGCCGATGAGCAGTTCTTC,CASSPQGRGLADEQFF
many,TRBV27,TRBJ2-2,TRBD2,TGTGCCAGCAGTTTTAGCGGGAGCGAGCGCACCGGGGAGCTGTTTTTT,CASSFSGSERTGELFF
few,TRBV7-2,TRBJ2-3,-,TGTGCCAGCAGCTGGGGCCGGCCCACAGATACGCAGTATTTT,CASSWGRPTDTQYF
many,TRBV5-4,TRBJ2-3,TRBD2,TGTGCCAGCAGCCAGTTAGCGGGGGGGAGCACAGATACGCAGTATTTT,CASSQLAGGSTDTQYF
many,TRBV18,TRBJ2-5,-,TGTGCCAGCTCAAAAAACACAGGGCAAGAGACCCAGTACTTC,CASSKNTGQETQYF
-,TRBV20-1,TRBJ2-7,TRBD1,TGCAGTGCTCAGGACAGGGCCTACGAGCAGTACTTC,CSAQDRAYEQYF
many,TRBV4-1,TRBJ2-1,-,TGCGCCAGCAGCCAAGATAGATTTACGGGATTCTACAATGAGCAGTTCTTC,CASSQDRFTGFYNEQFF
many,TRBV12-3/TRBV12-4,TRBJ2-6,TRBD1,TGTGCCAGCAGTTCCGGGACAGGCAACGTCCTGACTTTC,CASSSGTGNVLTF
many,TRBV6-5,TRBJ2-3,-,TGTGCCAGCAGCCTGGTCATTTTCGCTAGCACAGATACGCAGTATTTT,CASSLVIFASTDTQYF
many,TRBV6-2/TRBV6-3,TRBJ1-5,-,TGTGCCAGCACTCTAGGGGGGAGCAATCAGCCCCAGCATTTT,CASTLGGSNQPQHF
many,TRBV6-2/TRBV6-3,TRBJ2-1,TRBD2,TGTGCCAGCAGTTACAGCCTAGCGGGAAGTAGTGAGCAGTTCTTC,CASSYSLAGSSEQFF
many,TRBV7-9,TRBJ2-1,TRBD2,TGTGCCAGCAGCTCGCTAGCGGGCCTACTCCATGAGCAGTTCTTC,CASSSLAGLLHEQFF
many,TRBV12-3/TRBV12-4,TRBJ1-4,-,TGTGCCAGCAGTCCCCTCGGGGGAGTTAATGAAAAACTGTTTTTT,CASSPLGGVNEKLFF
many,TRBV3-1,TRBJ2-5,-,TGTGCCAGCAGCCAACCCCGTCTGAGGGACGGGGGTAGTGTGTCAGAGACCCAGTACTTC,CASSQPRLRDGGSVSETQYF
many,TRBV16,TRBJ2-1,-,TGTGCCAGCAGCCAATCCCACGAAAATGAGCAGTTCTTC,CASSQSHENEQFF
many,TRBV20-1,TRBJ1-1,-,TGCAGTGCTAGTTTGGCGGTGAACACTGAAGCTTTCTTT,CSASLAVNTEAFF
many,TRBV28,TRBJ2-7,-,TGTGCCAGCAACCCGGCGGACAAGATTCCCTACGAGCAGTACTTC,CASNPADKIPYEQYF
many,TRBV2,TRBJ2-4,-,TGTGCCAGCACTCTCCGGGAACGAGAAAACATTCAGTACTTC,CASTLRERENIQYF
many,TRBV4-2,TRBJ2-1,TRBD2,TGTGCCAGCAGCCCACTAGCGGGAGGGTCCTCCTACAATGAGCAGTTCTTC,CASSPLAGGSSYNEQFF
many,TRBV27,TRBJ1-1,-,TGTGCCAGCAGTCAGACAGTGACCACTGAAGCTTTCTTT,CASSQTVTTEAFF
many,TRBV27,TRBJ1-5,TRBD1,TGTGCCAGCAGCCCTTTCCAGGGGGCGATGAATCAGCCCCAGCATTTT,CASSPFQGAMNQPQHF
many,TRBV6-1,TRBJ2-5,-,TGTGCCAGCAGCGGAGGGGCCCAAGAGACCCAGTACTTC,CASSGGAQETQYF
many,TRBV5-1,TRBJ2-1,-,TGCGCCAGCAGCTTGAGCAGCGGGCTATCCTACAATGAGCAGTTCTTC,CASSLSSGLSYNEQFF
many,TRBV28,TRBJ2-7,TRBD1,TGTGCCAGCAGTTTAGGGTTTTGGGACAGGGGCTACGAGCAGTACTTC,CASSLGFWDRGYEQYF
many,TRBV12-3/TRBV12-4,TRBJ1-1,TRBD1,TGTGCCAGCAGTGACCAGGGGGCGGTGTTTGAGGGGGACACTGAAGCTTTCTTT,CASSDQGAVFEGDTEAFF
many,TRBV27,TRBJ2-7,TRBD2,TGTGCCAGCAGTTTTTCTAGCGGGAGCTACGAGCAGTACTTC,CASSFSSGSYEQYF
-,TRBV7-2,TRBJ2-5,TRBD2,TGTGCCAGCAGCCGGGGGGTCGGAGAGACCCAGTACTTC,CASSRGVGETQYF
-,TRBV9,TRBJ1-2,-,TGTGCCAGCAGCGTAGAGGCAGTACTAAACTATGGCTACACCTTC,CASSVEAVLNYGYTF
many,TRBV3-1,TRBJ2-7,-,TGTGCCAGCAGTCAAGATCCCCTCTCTCTCTACGGGAACTACGAGCAGTACTTC,CASSQDPLSLYGNYEQYF
many,TRBV7-9,TRBJ1-1,-,TGTGCCAGCAGCTTGGCCGCCGGGAACACTGAAGCTTTCTTT,CASSLAAGNTEAFF
many,TRBV7-8,TRBJ2-5,-,TGTGCCAGCAGCTACTGGCCCCAGTACTTC,CASSYWPQYF
many,TRBV5-1,TRBJ2-3,-,TGCGCCAGCAGCTTGGCCGGGGGCGGCCTCACAGATACGCAGTATTTT,CASSLAGGGLTDTQYF
many,TRBV12-3/TRBV12-4,TRBJ2-3,-,TGTGCCAGCAGCCCCCCACAGGGCACAGATACGCAGTATTTT,CASSPPQGTDTQYF
many,TRBV6-2/TRBV6-3,TRBJ2-3,-,TGTGCCAGCAGACTCGGGACCATTCCGTGGGGCACAGATACGCAGTATTTT,CASRLGTIPWGTDTQYF
many,TRBV29-1,TRBJ2-2,TRBD2,TGCAGCGTTGAATTTGCGGGAGCCGGCACCGGGGAGCTGTTTTTT,CSVEFAGAGTGELFF